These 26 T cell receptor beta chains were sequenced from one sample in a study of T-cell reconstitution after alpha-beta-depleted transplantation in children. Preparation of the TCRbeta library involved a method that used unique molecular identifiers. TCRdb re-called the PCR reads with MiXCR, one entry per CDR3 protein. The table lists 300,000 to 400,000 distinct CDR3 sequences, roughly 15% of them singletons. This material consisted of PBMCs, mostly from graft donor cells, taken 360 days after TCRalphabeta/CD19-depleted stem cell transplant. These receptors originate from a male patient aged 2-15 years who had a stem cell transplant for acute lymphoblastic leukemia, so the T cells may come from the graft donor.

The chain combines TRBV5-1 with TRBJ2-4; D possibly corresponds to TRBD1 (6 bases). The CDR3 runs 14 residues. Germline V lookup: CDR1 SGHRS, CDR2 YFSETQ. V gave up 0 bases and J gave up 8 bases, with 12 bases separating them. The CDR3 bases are TGCGCCAGCAGCTTGGAGGACAGCCGCGACATTCAGTACTTC. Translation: CASSLEDSRDIQYF.

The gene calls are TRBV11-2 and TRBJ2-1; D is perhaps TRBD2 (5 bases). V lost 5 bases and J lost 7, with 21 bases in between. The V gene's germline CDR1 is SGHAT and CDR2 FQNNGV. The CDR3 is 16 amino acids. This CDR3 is CASSHLRTPRGNEQFF. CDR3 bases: TGTGCCAGCAGCCACCTCAGGACTCCCCGCGGGAATGAGCAGTTCTTC.

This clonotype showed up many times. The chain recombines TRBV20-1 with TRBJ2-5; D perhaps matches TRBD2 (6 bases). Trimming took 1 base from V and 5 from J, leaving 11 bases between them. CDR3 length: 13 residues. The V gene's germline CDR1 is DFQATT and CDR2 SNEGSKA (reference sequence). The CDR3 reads CSARVAGRETQYF. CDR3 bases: TGCAGTGCTAGAGTGGCGGGACGCGAGACCCAGTACTTC.

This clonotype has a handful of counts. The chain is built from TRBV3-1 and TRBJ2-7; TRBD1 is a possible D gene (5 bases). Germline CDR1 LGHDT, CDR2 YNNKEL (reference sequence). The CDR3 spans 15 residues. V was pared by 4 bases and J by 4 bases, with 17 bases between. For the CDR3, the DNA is TGTGCCAGCAGCCCCAAATGGACATTAACTTACGAGCAGTACTTC. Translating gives CASSPKWTLTYEQYF.

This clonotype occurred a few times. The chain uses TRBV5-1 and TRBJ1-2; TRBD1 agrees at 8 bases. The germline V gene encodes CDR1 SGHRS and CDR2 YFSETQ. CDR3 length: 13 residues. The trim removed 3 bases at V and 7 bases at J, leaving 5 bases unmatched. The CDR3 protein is CASSSSDRVGYTF. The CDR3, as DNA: TGCGCCAGCAGCTCGTCGGACAGGGTTGGCTACACCTTC. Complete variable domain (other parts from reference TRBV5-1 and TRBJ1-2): KAGVTQTPRYLIKTRGQQVTLSCSPISGHRSVSWYQQTPGQGLQFLFEYFSETQRNKGNFPGRFSGRQFSNSRSEMNVSTLELGDSALYLCASSSSDRVGYTFGSGTRLTVV.

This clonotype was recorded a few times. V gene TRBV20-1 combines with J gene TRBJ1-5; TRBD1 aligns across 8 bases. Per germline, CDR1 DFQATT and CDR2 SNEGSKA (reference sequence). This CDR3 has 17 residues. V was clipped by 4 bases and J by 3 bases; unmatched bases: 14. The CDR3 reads CSATKPDRAGINQPQHF. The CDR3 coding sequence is TGCAGTGCTACTAAACCGGACAGGGCTGGGATCAATCAGCCCCAGCATTTT.

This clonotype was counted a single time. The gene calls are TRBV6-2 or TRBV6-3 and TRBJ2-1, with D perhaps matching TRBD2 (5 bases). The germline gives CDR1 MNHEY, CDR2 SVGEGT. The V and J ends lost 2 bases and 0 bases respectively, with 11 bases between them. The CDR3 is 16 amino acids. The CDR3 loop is CASSYDSAFSYNEQFF. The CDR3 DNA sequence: TGTGCCAGCAGTTACGATAGCGCGTTCTCCTACAATGAGCAGTTCTTC.

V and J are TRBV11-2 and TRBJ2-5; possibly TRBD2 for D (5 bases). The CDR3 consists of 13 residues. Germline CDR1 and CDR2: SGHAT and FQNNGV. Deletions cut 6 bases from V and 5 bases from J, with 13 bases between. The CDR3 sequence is CASRTIARETQYF. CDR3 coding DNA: TGTGCCAGCAGGACTATAGCGAGGGAGACCCAGTACTTC.

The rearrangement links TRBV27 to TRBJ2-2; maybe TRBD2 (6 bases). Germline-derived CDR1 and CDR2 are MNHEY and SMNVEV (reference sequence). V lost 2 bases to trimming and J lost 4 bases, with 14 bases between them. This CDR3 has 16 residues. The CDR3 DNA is TGTGCCAGCAGTTTAGCCGCGGGGTGGGCCACCGGGGAGCTGTTTTTT. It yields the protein CASSLAAGWATGELFF.

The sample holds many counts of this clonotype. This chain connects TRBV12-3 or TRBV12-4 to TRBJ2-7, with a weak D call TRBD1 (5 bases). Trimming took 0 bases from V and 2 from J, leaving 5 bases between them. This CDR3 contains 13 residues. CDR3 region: CASSLAGAYEQYF. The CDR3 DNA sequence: TGTGCCAGCAGTTTAGCAGGGGCCTACGAGCAGTACTTC.

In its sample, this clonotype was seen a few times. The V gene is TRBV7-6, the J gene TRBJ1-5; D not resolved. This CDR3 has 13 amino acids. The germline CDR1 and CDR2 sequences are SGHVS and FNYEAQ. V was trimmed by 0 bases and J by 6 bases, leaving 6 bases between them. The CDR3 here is CASSLAEGQPQHF. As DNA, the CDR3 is TGTGCCAGCAGCTTAGCTGAGGGTCAGCCCCAGCATTTT. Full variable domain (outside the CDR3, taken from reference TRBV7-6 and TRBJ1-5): GAGVSQSPRYKVTKRGQDVALRCDPISGHVSLYWYRQALGQGPEFLTYFNYEAQQDKSGLPNDRFSAERPEGSISTLTIQRTEQRDSAMYRCASSLAEGQPQHFGDGTRLSIL.

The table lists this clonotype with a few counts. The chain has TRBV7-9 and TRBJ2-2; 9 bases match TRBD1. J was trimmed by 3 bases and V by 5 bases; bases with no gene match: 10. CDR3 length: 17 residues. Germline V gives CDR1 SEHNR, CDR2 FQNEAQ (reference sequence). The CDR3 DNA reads TGTGCCAGCAGCCCCCATGACGGGACAGGGTACACCGGGGAGCTGTTTTTT. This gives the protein CASSPHDGTGYTGELFF.

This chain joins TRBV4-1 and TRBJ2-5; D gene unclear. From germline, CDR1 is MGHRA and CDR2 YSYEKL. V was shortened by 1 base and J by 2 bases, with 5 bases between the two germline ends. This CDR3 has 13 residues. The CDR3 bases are TGCGCCAGCAGCCAAGTCCTACAAGAGACCCAGTACTTC. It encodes CASSQVLQETQYF.

CDR3 region: CASTDRANTEAFF. The CDR3 DNA reads as TGTGCCAGCACCGACAGGGCCAACACTGAAGCTTTCTTT. The chain recombines TRBV27 with TRBJ1-1, with 7 nucleotides matching TRBD1. Germline CDR1 reads MNHEY; CDR2 reads SMNVEV (reference sequence). V shed 7 bases, J shed 2 bases, and the junction held 4 bases outside the gene matches. The CDR3 sequence is 13 residues long.

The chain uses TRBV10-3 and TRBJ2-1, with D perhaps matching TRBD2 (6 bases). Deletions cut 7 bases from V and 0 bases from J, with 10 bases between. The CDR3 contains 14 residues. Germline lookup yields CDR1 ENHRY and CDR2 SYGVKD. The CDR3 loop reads CAIKSGSSYNEQFF. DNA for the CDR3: TGTGCCATCAAGAGCGGGTCCTCCTACAATGAGCAGTTCTTC.

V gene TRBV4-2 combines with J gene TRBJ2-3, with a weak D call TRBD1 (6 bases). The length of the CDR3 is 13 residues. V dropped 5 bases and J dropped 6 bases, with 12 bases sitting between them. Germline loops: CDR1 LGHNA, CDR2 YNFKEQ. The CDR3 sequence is CASSDSQGDTQYF. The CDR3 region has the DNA TGTGCCAGCAGCGACTCTCAGGGGGATACGCAGTATTTT.

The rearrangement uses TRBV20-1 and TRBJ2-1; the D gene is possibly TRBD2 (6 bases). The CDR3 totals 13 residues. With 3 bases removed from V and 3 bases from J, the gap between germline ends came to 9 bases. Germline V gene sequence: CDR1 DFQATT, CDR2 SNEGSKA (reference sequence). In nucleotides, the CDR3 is TGCAGTGCTAGGGTGGACTACTACAATGAGCAGTTCTTC. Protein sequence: CSARVDYYNEQFF.

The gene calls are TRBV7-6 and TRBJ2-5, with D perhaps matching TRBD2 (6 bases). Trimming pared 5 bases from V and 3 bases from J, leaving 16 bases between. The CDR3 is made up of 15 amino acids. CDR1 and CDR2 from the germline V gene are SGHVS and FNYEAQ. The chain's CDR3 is CASSLRDSLKETQYF. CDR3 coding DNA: TGTGCCAGCAGCCTAAGGGACTCCCTTAAAGAGACCCAGTACTTC.

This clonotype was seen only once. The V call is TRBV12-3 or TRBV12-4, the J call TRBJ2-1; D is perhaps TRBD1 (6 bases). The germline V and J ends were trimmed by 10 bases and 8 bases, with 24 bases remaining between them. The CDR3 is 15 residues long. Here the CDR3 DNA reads TGTGCCACCCAGCCGGCTAGGGTGCCAGGGGATGAGCAGTTCTTC. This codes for CATQPARVPGDEQFF.

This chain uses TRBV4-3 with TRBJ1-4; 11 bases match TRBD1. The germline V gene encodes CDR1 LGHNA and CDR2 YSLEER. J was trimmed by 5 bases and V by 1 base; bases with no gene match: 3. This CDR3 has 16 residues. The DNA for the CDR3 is TGCGCCAGCAGCCAAGTTGGGACAGGGGGAAATGAAAAACTGTTTTTT. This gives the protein CASSQVGTGGNEKLFF.

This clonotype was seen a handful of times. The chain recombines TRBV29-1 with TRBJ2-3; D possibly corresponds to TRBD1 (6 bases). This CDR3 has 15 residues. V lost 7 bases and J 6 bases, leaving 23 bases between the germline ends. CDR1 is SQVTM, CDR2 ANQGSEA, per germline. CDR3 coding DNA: TGCAGCGCAAGGGGGACCGAGGGCATTTCGGATACGCAGTATTTT. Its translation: CSARGTEGISDTQYF.

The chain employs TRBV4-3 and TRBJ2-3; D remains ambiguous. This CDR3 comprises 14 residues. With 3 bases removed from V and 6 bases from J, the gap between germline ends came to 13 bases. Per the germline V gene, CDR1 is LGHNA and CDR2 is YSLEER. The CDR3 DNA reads TGCGCCAGCAGCCAGGCCTACGGTGGGGATACGCAGTATTTT. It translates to CASSQAYGGDTQYF.

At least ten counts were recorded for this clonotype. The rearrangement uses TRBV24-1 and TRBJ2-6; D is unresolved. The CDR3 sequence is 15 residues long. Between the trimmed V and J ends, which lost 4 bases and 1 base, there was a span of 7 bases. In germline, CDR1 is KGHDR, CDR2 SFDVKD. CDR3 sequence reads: CATSDTVSGANVLTF. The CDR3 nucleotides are TGTGCCACCAGTGACACAGTGTCTGGGGCCAACGTCCTGACTTTC.

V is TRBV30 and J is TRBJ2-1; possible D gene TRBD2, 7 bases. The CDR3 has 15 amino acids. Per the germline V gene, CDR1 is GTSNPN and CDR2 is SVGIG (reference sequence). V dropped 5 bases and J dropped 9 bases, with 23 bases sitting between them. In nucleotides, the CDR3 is TGTGCCTGGGGGAGGGAATCCCTAGGGGGGGGTGAGCAGTTCTTC. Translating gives CAWGRESLGGGEQFF. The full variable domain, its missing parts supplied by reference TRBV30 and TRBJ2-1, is SQTIHQWPATLVQPVGSPLSLECTVEGTSNPNLYWYRQAAGRGLQLLFYSVGIGQISSEVPQNLSASRPQDRQFILSSKKLLLSDSGFYLCAWGRESLGGGEQFFGPGTRLTVL.

The CDR3, as DNA: TGTGCCAGCAGCTTAGACGTAGGGGACAATGAGCAGTTCTTC. It specifies CASSLDVGDNEQFF. The chain uses TRBV7-8 and TRBJ2-1, with D maybe TRBD1 (5 bases). The V end was cut by 1 base, the J end by 5 bases, with 9 bases between. The germline V gene has CDR1 SGHVS and CDR2 FQNEAQ. This CDR3 contains 14 residues.

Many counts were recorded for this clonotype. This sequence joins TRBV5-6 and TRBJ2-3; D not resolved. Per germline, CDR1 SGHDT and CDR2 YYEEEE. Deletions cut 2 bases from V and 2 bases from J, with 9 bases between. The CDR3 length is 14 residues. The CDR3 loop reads CASSFGRFTDTQYF. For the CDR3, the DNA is TGTGCCAGCAGCTTTGGTCGCTTCACAGATACGCAGTATTTT.